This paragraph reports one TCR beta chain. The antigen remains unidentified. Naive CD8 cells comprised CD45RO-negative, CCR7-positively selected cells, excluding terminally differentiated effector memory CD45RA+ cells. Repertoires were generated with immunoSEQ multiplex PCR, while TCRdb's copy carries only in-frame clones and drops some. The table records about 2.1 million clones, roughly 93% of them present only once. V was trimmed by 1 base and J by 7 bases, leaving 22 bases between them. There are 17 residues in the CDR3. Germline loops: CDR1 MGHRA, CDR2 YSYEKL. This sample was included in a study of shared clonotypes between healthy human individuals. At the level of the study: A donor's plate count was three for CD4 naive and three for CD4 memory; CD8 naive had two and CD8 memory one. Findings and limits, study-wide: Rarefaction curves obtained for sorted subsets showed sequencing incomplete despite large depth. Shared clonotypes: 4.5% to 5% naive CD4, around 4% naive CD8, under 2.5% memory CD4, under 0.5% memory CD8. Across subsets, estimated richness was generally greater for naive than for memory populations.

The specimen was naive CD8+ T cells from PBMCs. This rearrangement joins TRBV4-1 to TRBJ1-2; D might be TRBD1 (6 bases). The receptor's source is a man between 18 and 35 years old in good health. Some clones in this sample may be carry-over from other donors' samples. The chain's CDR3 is CASSQVAGAPFLGGYTF. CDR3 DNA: TGCGCCAGCAGCCAAGTCGCAGGGGCCCCGTTCCTTGGTGGCTACACCTTC.